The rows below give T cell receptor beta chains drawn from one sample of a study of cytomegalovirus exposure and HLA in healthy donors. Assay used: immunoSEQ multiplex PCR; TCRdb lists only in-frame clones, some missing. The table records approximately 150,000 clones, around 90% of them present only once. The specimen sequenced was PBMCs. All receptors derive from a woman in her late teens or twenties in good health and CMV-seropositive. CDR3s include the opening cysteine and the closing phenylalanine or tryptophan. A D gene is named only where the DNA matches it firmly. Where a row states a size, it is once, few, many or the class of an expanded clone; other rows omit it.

CDR3aa: CASSEGQGFGANVLTF
CDR3nt: TGTGCCAGCAGTGAGGGACAGGGGTTTGGGGCCAACGTCCTGACTTTC
abundance: -
d_gene: TRBD1
j_gene: TRBJ2-6
v_gene: TRBV6-4
len: 16

CDR3aa: CASSLDGGSSYNEQFF
CDR3nt: TGTGCCAGCAGTTTAGACGGCGGGAGCTCCTACAATGAGCAGTTCTTC
abundance: -
d_gene: TRBD2
j_gene: TRBJ2-1
v_gene: TRBV7-6
len: 16

CDR3aa: CASRQGSRGTQYF
CDR3nt: TGCGCCAGCAGGCAGGGTTCGCGTGGTACGCAGTATTTT
abundance: -
d_gene: -
j_gene: TRBJ2-3
v_gene: TRBV10-1
len: 13

CDR3aa: CASSLAGRGGPPGTQYF
CDR3nt: TGTGCCAGCAGCTTGGCCGGGCGGGGGGGCCCCCCAGGTACGCAGTATTTT
abundance: -
d_gene: TRBD2
j_gene: TRBJ2-3
v_gene: TRBV5-6
len: 17

CDR3aa: CASSLGQFYGYTF
CDR3nt: TGTGCCAGCAGCTTGGGGCAGTTCTATGGCTACACCTTC
abundance: -
d_gene: -
j_gene: TRBJ1-2
v_gene: TRBV5-4
len: 13

CDR3aa: CASSQDPSSADTQYF
CDR3nt: TGCGCCAGCAGCCAAGATCCGTCTAGCGCAGATACGCAGTATTTT
abundance: -
d_gene: -
j_gene: TRBJ2-3
v_gene: TRBV4-3
len: 15

CDR3aa: CASSLGGQGAGELFF
CDR3nt: TGTGCCAGCAGCTTAGGCGGGCAGGGGGCCGGGGAGCTGTTTTTT
abundance: -
d_gene: TRBD1
j_gene: TRBJ2-2
v_gene: TRBV7-2
len: 15

CDR3aa: CASSPFGGGSSYNEQFF
CDR3nt: TGCGCCAGCAGCCCGTTCGGCGGGGGCAGCTCCTACAATGAGCAGTTCTTC
abundance: -
d_gene: -
j_gene: TRBJ2-1
v_gene: TRBV4-1
len: 17

CDR3aa: CASSLAGRGGDTQYF
CDR3nt: TGTGCCAGCAGCTTGGCTGGGCGGGGGGGAGATACGCAGTATTTT
abundance: -
d_gene: TRBD2
j_gene: TRBJ2-3
v_gene: TRBV5-4
len: 15

CDR3aa: CASKTDSNTGELFF
CDR3nt: TGTGCCAGCAAGACAGATTCGAACACCGGGGAGCTGTTTTTT
abundance: -
d_gene: -
j_gene: TRBJ2-2
v_gene: TRBV6-4
len: 14

CDR3aa: CASSMDRQGMDSPLHF
CDR3nt: TGTGCCAGCAGCATGGATAGACAGGGGATGGATTCACCCCTCCACTTT
abundance: -
d_gene: TRBD1
j_gene: TRBJ1-6
v_gene: TRBV11-2
len: 16

CDR3aa: CASSHLSGRAPYEQYF
CDR3nt: TGCGCCAGCAGTCATCTGAGCGGGAGGGCCCCCTACGAGCAGTACTTC
abundance: once
d_gene: TRBD2
j_gene: TRBJ2-7
v_gene: TRBV23-1
len: 16

CDR3aa: CASSEQGGGQETQYF
CDR3nt: TGTGCCAGCAGTGAACAGGGAGGGGGGCAAGAGACCCAGTACTTC
abundance: -
d_gene: -
j_gene: TRBJ2-5
v_gene: TRBV6-1
len: 15

CDR3aa: CASSKGGSPNTGELFF
CDR3nt: TGTGCCAGCAGCAAAGGTGGGAGTCCGAACACCGGGGAGCTGTTTTTT
abundance: -
d_gene: -
j_gene: TRBJ2-2
v_gene: TRBV21-1
len: 16

CDR3aa: CSVGTGYGEQYF
CDR3nt: TGCAGCGTGGGGACAGGTTACGGGGAGCAGTACTTC
abundance: -
d_gene: TRBD1
j_gene: TRBJ2-7
v_gene: TRBV29-1
len: 12

CDR3aa: CASSQDDGLNYGYTF
CDR3nt: TGCGCCAGCAGCCAGGACGACGGACTCAACTATGGCTACACCTTC
abundance: -
d_gene: -
j_gene: TRBJ1-2
v_gene: TRBV4-1
len: 15

CDR3aa: CASSLGQGMNTEAFF
CDR3nt: TGTGCCAGCAGCTTAGGGCAGGGGATGAACACTGAAGCTTTCTTT
abundance: once
d_gene: -
j_gene: TRBJ1-1
v_gene: TRBV7-9
len: 15

CDR3aa: CASSPARDGGYTF
CDR3nt: TGTGCCAGCTCACCGGCCAGGGATGGTGGCTACACCTTC
abundance: -
d_gene: -
j_gene: TRBJ1-2
v_gene: TRBV18
len: 13

CDR3aa: CASRSPTGGTDTQYF
CDR3nt: TGTGCCAGCAGATCTCCCACAGGGGGGACAGATACGCAGTATTTT
abundance: -
d_gene: TRBD1
j_gene: TRBJ2-3
v_gene: TRBV13
len: 15

CDR3aa: CASSEAVPNEKLFF
CDR3nt: TGTGCCAGCAGTGAGGCGGTTCCTAATGAAAAACTGTTTTTT
abundance: -
d_gene: -
j_gene: TRBJ1-4
v_gene: TRBV25-1
len: 14

CDR3aa: CASSRDRETYEQYF
CDR3nt: TGTGCCAGCAGTCGGGACAGGGAAACCTACGAGCAGTACTTC
abundance: -
d_gene: TRBD1
j_gene: TRBJ2-7
v_gene: TRBV6-6
len: 14

CDR3aa: CASSVAATYEQYF
CDR3nt: TGTGCCAGCAGTGTGGCGGCCACCTACGAGCAGTACTTC
abundance: -
d_gene: -
j_gene: TRBJ2-7
v_gene: TRBV6-1
len: 13

CDR3aa: CASSILPSGSTDTQYF
CDR3nt: TGTGCCAGTAGTATACTTCCTAGCGGGAGCACAGATACGCAGTATTTT
abundance: -
d_gene: TRBD2
j_gene: TRBJ2-3
v_gene: TRBV19
len: 16

CDR3aa: CTSSHPGQTEMSEAFF
CDR3nt: TGCACCAGCAGTCACCCCGGACAGACGGAAATGTCTGAAGCTTTCTTT
abundance: -
d_gene: -
j_gene: TRBJ1-1
v_gene: TRBV1
len: 16

CDR3aa: CASTAGQGTETQYF
CDR3nt: TGTGCCAGCACCGCAGGACAGGGGACGGAGACCCAGTACTTC
abundance: few
d_gene: TRBD1
j_gene: TRBJ2-5
v_gene: TRBV5-6
len: 14

CDR3aa: CASSPLNRENFPSKETQYF
CDR3nt: TGTGCCAGCTCACCCCTGAACCGGGAGAACTTCCCTTCCAAGGAGACCCAGTACTTC
abundance: -
d_gene: -
j_gene: TRBJ2-5
v_gene: TRBV18
len: 19

CDR3aa: CASSPTTVTGTGGSHGYTF
CDR3nt: TGTGCCAGCTCGCCGACGACTGTAACCGGGACAGGGGGTTCCCATGGCTACACCTTC
abundance: once
d_gene: TRBD1
j_gene: TRBJ1-2
v_gene: TRBV18
len: 19

CDR3aa: CASRGRGLNYGYTF
CDR3nt: TGTGCCAGCAGGGGCAGGGGGCTTAACTATGGCTACACCTTC
abundance: -
d_gene: TRBD1
j_gene: TRBJ1-2
v_gene: TRBV28
len: 14

CDR3aa: CASSPRPGQGVYGYTF
CDR3nt: TGTGCCAGCAGCCCCCGACCCGGCCAGGGGGTCTATGGCTACACCTTC
abundance: -
d_gene: TRBD1
j_gene: TRBJ1-2
v_gene: TRBV28
len: 16

CDR3aa: CASSPGQGDNEQFF
CDR3nt: TGCGCCAGCAGCCCTGGGCAGGGGGACAATGAGCAGTTCTTC
abundance: -
d_gene: TRBD1
j_gene: TRBJ2-1
v_gene: TRBV4-3
len: 14

CDR3aa: CASSRQGGTDTQYF
CDR3nt: TGTGCCAGCAGCCGACAGGGAGGCACAGATACGCAGTATTTT
abundance: -
d_gene: TRBD1
j_gene: TRBJ2-3
v_gene: TRBV5-6
len: 14

CDR3aa: CSEAGGYTF
CDR3nt: TGCAGTGAGGCAGGTGGCTACACCTTC
abundance: -
d_gene: -
j_gene: TRBJ1-2
v_gene: TRBV20-1
len: 9

CDR3aa: CSVLTRQDYGYTF
CDR3nt: TGCAGCGTCCTAACTCGACAGGACTATGGCTACACCTTC
abundance: -
d_gene: -
j_gene: TRBJ1-2
v_gene: TRBV29-1
len: 13

CDR3aa: CASSTLDEQFF
CDR3nt: TGTGCCAGCAGTACTCTGGATGAGCAGTTCTTC
abundance: -
d_gene: -
j_gene: TRBJ2-1
v_gene: TRBV25-1
len: 11

CDR3aa: CASSSGARNQPQHF
CDR3nt: TGTGCCAGTAGTTCAGGGGCCCGCAATCAGCCCCAGCATTTT
abundance: few
d_gene: -
j_gene: TRBJ1-5
v_gene: TRBV19
len: 14

CDR3aa: CASSTGQEGYEQYF
CDR3nt: TGTGCCAGCAGTACGGGACAGGAGGGCTACGAGCAGTACTTC
abundance: -
d_gene: TRBD1
j_gene: TRBJ2-7
v_gene: TRBV27
len: 14

CDR3aa: CAWSTRSNTGELFF
CDR3nt: TGTGCCTGGAGTACCAGATCAAACACCGGGGAGCTGTTTTTT
abundance: -
d_gene: -
j_gene: TRBJ2-2
v_gene: TRBV30
len: 14

CDR3aa: CASSLVRNTDTQYF
CDR3nt: TGTGCCAGCAGCTTGGTCAGGAACACAGATACGCAGTATTTT
abundance: -
d_gene: -
j_gene: TRBJ2-3
v_gene: TRBV5-6
len: 14

CDR3aa: CASSLNGRALNEQFF
CDR3nt: TGCGCCAGCAGCTTAAACGGGAGGGCCTTGAATGAGCAGTTCTTC
abundance: -
d_gene: TRBD2
j_gene: TRBJ2-1
v_gene: TRBV5-1
len: 15

CDR3aa: CATSGHENEKLFF
CDR3nt: TGTGCCACCAGCGGCCACGAAAATGAAAAACTGTTTTTT
abundance: -
d_gene: -
j_gene: TRBJ1-4
v_gene: TRBV15
len: 13